This entry lists 29 T cell receptor beta chains sequenced from one sample in a study of regulatory T cells in long-lasting Graves disease. Assembly of TCR beta libraries relied on iRepertoire HTBI primers together with Arm-PCR of CDR3 regions. TCRdb analysed the multiplex PCR reads with MiXCR anew, one entry per CDR3 protein. Of about 320,000 distinct CDR3 sequences in the sample, over 15% were seen once. Noted time point: newly diagnosed GD, antithyroid drugs for less than 3 months. From RNA extracted from PBMCs, the TCR library was made. This sample comprised peripheral blood mononuclear cells (PBMCs), obtained at new diagnosis, from a patient treated with antithyroid drugs. These receptors were collected from a female donor with Graves disease.

This clonotype was found many times. The V and J genes are TRBV11-3 and TRBJ1-1; weak D call: TRBD1 (5 bases). CDR1 and CDR2 (germline): SGHNT, YENEEA. Trimming stripped 5 bases from V and 3 bases from J, with 13 bases between. This CDR3 comprises 14 residues. The CDR3 DNA sequence: TGTGCCAGCAGCGGCGAAGGGGCGGACACTGAAGCTTTCTTT. The encoded protein is CASSGEGADTEAFF.

This clonotype has at least ten counts. This chain uses TRBV9 with TRBJ2-1; 7 nucleotides line up with TRBD2. Germline CDR1 SGDLS, CDR2 YYNGEE. This CDR3 region has 15 residues. With V trimmed by 3 bases and J by 5 bases, 8 bases remained unmatched. The DNA of the CDR3 is TGTGCCAGCAGCGCTACTAGCGATACGGACAATGAGCAGTTCTTC. As protein: CASSATSDTDNEQFF.

The V and J genes are TRBV19 and TRBJ1-4; D is possibly TRBD1 (5 bases). This CDR3 is 15 amino acids long. With 3 bases removed from V and 4 bases from J, the gap between germline ends came to 12 bases. Germline CDR1 and CDR2: LNHDA and SQIVND (reference sequence). The CDR3 region has the DNA TGTGCCAGTAGTATCGGGACCAAGGGTAATGAAAAACTGTTTTTT. Translating it yields CASSIGTKGNEKLFF.

In its sample, this clonotype was seen many times. This sequence joins TRBV19 and TRBJ2-7; 8 bases map to TRBD2. Germline CDR1 is LNHDA and CDR2 is SQIVND (reference sequence). Germline trimming cut 4 bases from V and 2 bases from J; bases unmatched to any gene: 7. This CDR3 is built from 15 residues. The CDR3 loop reads CASSRPGTSAYEQYF. The CDR3 nucleotides read TGTGCCAGTAGTAGACCCGGGACTAGTGCCTACGAGCAGTACTTC.

Turning to this clonotype: This likely came from a read error, as a far larger clone is one base away. The conserved phenylalanine or tryptophan normally closing the CDR3 is absent here, so this likely arose from a read error. The chain has TRBV7-2 and TRBJ1-6, with D uncertain. CDR1 SGHTA and CDR2 FQGNSA come from the germline V gene. The V and J ends lost 5 bases and 0 bases respectively, with 11 bases between them. CDR3 length: 16 amino acids. CDR3 loop: CASSKPVSSYNSPLHL. The CDR3 region has the DNA TGTGCCAGCAGCAAACCCGTTAGCTCCTATAATTCACCCCTCCACCTT.

The rearrangement uses TRBV20-1 and TRBJ1-5; no clear D. CDR1 is DFQATT, CDR2 SNEGSKA, per germline (reference sequence). The length of the CDR3 is 13 residues. Deletions cut 3 bases from V and 5 bases from J, with 11 bases between. This CDR3 is CSAREQNDQPQHF. The CDR3 DNA reads as TGCAGTGCTAGGGAGCAGAATGATCAGCCCCAGCATTTT.

The table lists this clonotype with many counts. This rearrangement joins TRBV30 to TRBJ1-3; no clear D. The CDR3 runs to 14 residues. Germline CDR1 reads GTSNPN; CDR2 reads SVGIG (reference sequence). The germline V and J ends were trimmed by 0 bases and 2 bases, with 8 bases remaining between them. This CDR3 is CAWSVGLTGNTIYF. CDR3 DNA sequence: TGTGCCTGGAGTGTTGGGTTGACTGGAAACACCATATATTTT.

A remark on this clonotype: A much larger clonotype is one base distant, so this may be a read error. The chain has TRBV12-3 or TRBV12-4 and TRBJ1-2; D may be TRBD1 (6 bases). CDR3 length: 16 amino acids. CDR3 DNA: TGTGCCGGCAGTCTTAACAGGGCGTCTACTACCGGTGGCTACACCTTC. It encodes CAGSLNRASTTGGYTF.

This clonotype was recorded a few times. This clone may be a read error of a much larger clone one base away. V is TRBV7-8 and J is TRBJ2-1, with TRBD2 matching over 11 bases. Germline values: CDR1 SGHVS, CDR2 FQNEAQ. The CDR3 covers 18 residues. As DNA, the CDR3 is TGTGCCAGCAGCTCGGGACTAGCGGTGCCTAGCTCCTACAATGAGCAGCTCTTC. Its protein product is CASSSGLAVPSSYNEQLF.

This clonotype occurred many times. The chain employs TRBV12-3 or TRBV12-4 and TRBJ1-5; 9 bases fit TRBD1. This CDR3 comprises 15 residues. Unmatched junction bases numbered 6, after V lost 3 bases and J lost 6 bases. DNA of the CDR3: TGTGCCAGCAGTTTTGGCGGGACAGGGCTTCAGCCCCAGCATTTT. Protein product: CASSFGGTGLQPQHF.

Ten or more counts support this clonotype. The genes are TRBV6-1 and TRBJ1-1, with D perhaps matching TRBD1 (5 bases). The CDR3 totals 15 residues. Trimming removed 8 bases from V and 4 bases from J, with 20 bases in between. Germline CDR1 and CDR2: MNHNS and SASEGT. The CDR3 bases are TGTGCCAGCGGCGTAGGGGCAGGGCGGAGCACTGAAGCTTTCTTT. Translated, it gives CASGVGAGRSTEAFF.

J is TRBJ2-7 and V is TRBV20-1; 8 positions match TRBD2. The CDR3 spans 14 residues. Germline-derived CDR1 and CDR2 are DFQATT and SNEGSKA (reference sequence). The V gene end was trimmed by 5 bases and the J gene end by 6 bases; junction bases not matched to a gene: 12. This chain's CDR3 is CSALEGLVSVEQYF. The CDR3 DNA follows: TGCAGTGCTTTAGAGGGACTAGTCTCCGTCGAGCAGTACTTC.

This clonotype was detected a few times. The chain uses TRBV4-1 and TRBJ2-3, with a possible D match to TRBD2 (6 bases). CDR3 length: 14 amino acids. Trimming cost V 1 base and J 6 bases, with 11 bases left between them. Germline V lookup: CDR1 MGHRA, CDR2 YSYEKL. CDR3 protein: CASSQVGGMDTQYF. The CDR3, as DNA: TGCGCCAGCAGCCAAGTTGGGGGGATGGATACGCAGTATTTT.

This clonotype was counted only a few times. The gene calls are TRBV28 and TRBJ2-2; no clear D gene. Germline V CDR1 and CDR2: MDHEN, SYDVKM. Trimming cost V 6 bases and J 1 base, with 3 bases left between them. The CDR3 totals 12 residues. The DNA for the CDR3 is TGTGCCAGCAGCAAGAACACCGGGGAGCTGTTTTTT. Translation: CASSKNTGELFF.

This clonotype was recorded many times. The gene calls are TRBV24-1 and TRBJ1-2, with a tentative D call TRBD1 (6 bases). There are 15 residues in the CDR3. Germline lookup yields CDR1 KGHDR and CDR2 SFDVKD. V lost 4 bases and J lost 5, with 16 bases in between. The CDR3 loop is CATSDARGGLYGYTF. The DNA for the CDR3 is TGTGCCACCAGTGACGCAAGAGGGGGGCTTTATGGCTACACCTTC.

This clonotype was seen a handful of times. The V gene is TRBV6-5, the J gene TRBJ2-2; tentative D call: TRBD2 (5 bases). The CDR3 runs 12 residues. Germline CDR1 and CDR2: MNHEY and SVGAGI. Trimming shortened V by 4 bases and J by 7 bases, and 7 bases separated the two germline ends. The CDR3: CASSSGDGELFF. CDR3 sequence (DNA): TGTGCCAGCAGTTCCGGGGACGGGGAGCTGTTTTTT.

In regard to this clonotype: A read error may explain this, as a much larger clone is one base away. The CDR3: CSSRSMDRVNEQFF. For the CDR3, the DNA is TGTTCCAGCAGGTCTATGGACAGGGTCAATGAGCAGTTCTTC. The gene calls are TRBV28 and TRBJ2-1, with TRBD1 identical over 8 bases. This CDR3 is 14 amino acids long. CDR1 and CDR2 from the germline V gene are MDHEN and SYDVKM. The full variable domain, rest sourced from reference TRBV28 and TRBJ2-1, is DVKVTQSSRYLVKRTGEKVFLECVQDMDHENMFWYRQDPGLGLRLIYFSYDVKMKEKGDIPEGYSVSREKKERFSLILESASTNQTSMYLCSSRSMDRVNEQFFGPGTRLTVL.

This clonotype was found a few times. The chain couples TRBV10-2 to TRBJ2-1, with D possibly TRBD2 on 5 matching bases. The V end lost 0 bases, the J end lost 6 bases, and 15 bases lay between the germline ends. The germline gives CDR1 WSHSY, CDR2 SAAADI. There are 16 residues in the CDR3. CDR3 nucleotides: TGCGCCAGCAGTGAGTCAGCCGGGGAATGGGGCAATGAGCAGTTCTTC. This encodes CASSESAGEWGNEQFF.

This clonotype is a singleton in its sample. A much larger clonotype is one base distant, so this may be a read error. The chain carries TRBV30 and TRBJ2-7; D is possibly TRBD1 (6 bases). CDR3 size: 15 residues. The germline V gene encodes CDR1 GTSNPN and CDR2 SVGIG (reference sequence). CDR3: CAWRPLGAHSCEQYF. CDR3 coding DNA: TGTGCCTGGAGACCCTTGGGGGCCCACTCCTGCGAGCAGTACTTC.

This clonotype was recorded at least ten times. The chain links TRBV3-1 to TRBJ1-1; possibly TRBD1 for D (5 bases). Trimming took off 1 base at V and 2 bases at J, with 17 bases between the two ends. The germline CDR1 and CDR2 sequences are LGHDT and YNNKEL (reference sequence). The CDR3 runs 17 residues. CDR3: CASSQAASWDANTEAFF. DNA of the CDR3: TGTGCCAGCAGCCAAGCGGCATCATGGGACGCTAACACTGAAGCTTTCTTT.

This clonotype occurred a few times. The chain is built from TRBV7-9 and TRBJ2-6; D tentatively fits TRBD1 or TRBD2 (6 bases each). V was cut by 2 bases and J by 0 bases, with 14 bases left in between. This CDR3 has 18 amino acids. CDR1 and CDR2 from the germline V gene are SEHNR and FQNEAQ (reference sequence). The CDR3 here is CASSLSGAQSSGANVLTF. CDR3 sequence (DNA): TGTGCCAGCAGCTTATCGGGGGCTCAAAGCTCTGGGGCCAACGTCCTGACTTTC.

This clonotype was seen repeatedly, ten times or more. This chain links TRBV2 with TRBJ2-1; 12 nucleotides agree with TRBD2. The CDR3 consists of 15 residues. Germline loops: CDR1 SNHLY, CDR2 FYNNEI. Trimming removed 5 bases from V and 8 bases from J; junction bases left unmatched: 7. The DNA of the CDR3 is TGTGCCAGCAGTCCTCTAGCGGGAGGGTTCGATGAGCAGTTCTTC. Translated: CASSPLAGGFDEQFF.

The sample holds many counts of this clonotype. The chain recombines TRBV6-2 or TRBV6-3 with TRBJ2-7, with 9 bases aligning to TRBD2. This CDR3 has 15 residues. Germline assignment: CDR1 MNHEY and CDR2 SVGEGT. Unmatched junction bases numbered 7, after V lost 5 bases and J lost 2 bases. Written as DNA, the CDR3 is TGTGCCAGCAGTGAAGTAGCGGGAGAGACCTACGAGCAGTACTTC. Protein: CASSEVAGETYEQYF.

This clonotype has a handful of counts. V usage is TRBV20-1 and J usage is TRBJ2-5, with D unresolved. V was cut by 4 bases and J by 6 bases, with 15 bases left in between. There are 13 residues in the CDR3. Germline V CDR1 and CDR2: DFQATT, SNEGSKA (reference sequence). As DNA, the CDR3 is TGCAGTGCTAAAGGATCCTCGCCAAAGACCCAGTACTTC. Protein sequence: CSAKGSSPKTQYF.

This clonotype was seen many times. The chain joins TRBV3-1 to TRBJ2-1; perhaps TRBD2 as D (5 bases). Trimming removed 5 bases from V and 8 bases from J, with 7 bases in between. The CDR3 is 11 amino acids. CDR1 LGHDT and CDR2 YNNKEL come from the germline V gene (reference sequence). CDR3 DNA: TGTGCCAGCAGCAACGGGGATGAGCAGTTCTTC. Protein sequence: CASSNGDEQFF.

This clonotype came up a few times. The chain recombines TRBV7-2 with TRBJ2-3; TRBD2 agrees at 8 bases. The V gene's germline CDR1 is SGHTA and CDR2 FQGNSA. After removal of 5 bases from V and 4 bases from J, the junction contained 2 bases not matched to a gene. This CDR3 contains 13 residues. The CDR3 loop is CASSRGGPDTQYF. The CDR3 DNA sequence: TGTGCCAGCAGCCGGGGGGGGCCAGATACGCAGTATTTT.

This clonotype has ten or more counts. The chain couples TRBV12-3 or TRBV12-4 to TRBJ2-2, with 12 bases aligning to TRBD2. This CDR3 region has 18 residues. Unmatched junction bases numbered 13, after V lost 6 bases and J lost 5 bases. The CDR3 nucleotides read TGTGCCAGCAGCACCCCCTCGGGACTAGCGGGCCAAACCGGGGAGCTGTTTTTT. As protein: CASSTPSGLAGQTGELFF.

Worth noting for this clonotype: A far larger clone lies a single base away; this is likely a read error. The chain combines TRBV20-1 with TRBJ2-1; TRBD1 agrees at 9 bases. CDR1 is DFQATT and CDR2 is SNEGSKA in the germline V gene (reference sequence). The CDR3 loop spans 14 amino acids. V lost 4 bases to trimming and J lost 10 bases; unmatched junction nucleotides: 11. The CDR3 sequence: CSAKLPTGGNEQFF. The CDR3 nucleotides are TGCAGTGCTAAACTTCCGACAGGGGGAAACGAGCAGTTCTTC.

The chain combines TRBV18 with TRBJ1-6, with D uncertain. This CDR3 spans 18 amino acids. Trimming removed 3 bases at V and 4 bases at J, with 19 bases between. Germline loops: CDR1 KGHSH, CDR2 LQKENI. CDR3 residues: CASSPIRHTGIYNSPLHF. In DNA form, the CDR3 reads TGTGCCAGCTCACCGATCCGGCACACGGGGATATATAATTCACCCCTCCACTTT.